This is a list of T cell receptor beta chains from one sample in a study of OX40 agonist ivuxolimab in advanced cancers. The method was immunoSEQ multiplex PCR; TCRdb's version includes in-frame clones alone and lacks a portion of them. This sample carries about 68,000 clones, more than 70% of them seen once, and the ten largest clones take around 0.63%. This specimen consisted of CD4+ or CD8+ T cells sorted from blood, obtained in a trial of the OX40 agonist ivuxolimab. The receptors originated from an adult with an advanced solid tumor such as melanoma, head and neck, liver or kidney cancer. CDR3s include the opening cysteine and the closing phenylalanine or tryptophan. A D gene is named only where the DNA matches it firmly. For some rows the clone size is stated as once, few or many, or as a class when expanded; others skip it.

clone size	V gene	D gene	J gene	CDR3 DNA	CDR3 protein
.	TRBV19	TRBD1	TRBJ2-5	TGTGCCAGTAGCTTTCGCCGGGACAGGGAGGAGACCCAGTACTTC	CASSFRRDREETQYF
.	TRBV19	.	TRBJ1-1	TGTGCCAGTAGTATACTGCCGGGCACTGAAGCTTTCTTT	CASSILPGTEAFF
.	TRBV4-3	.	TRBJ1-4	TGCGCCAGCAGCCAAGAACCCCGGGGTAGGGACAATGAAAAACTGTTTTTT	CASSQEPRGRDNEKLFF
.	TRBV29-1	TRBD1	TRBJ1-2	TGCAGCGTTGGCCCCGGGACAGCTTTGGGCTATGGCTACACCTTC	CSVGPGTALGYGYTF
.	TRBV5-1	.	TRBJ2-7	TGCGCCAGCAGCTTGGAAGCTTACGAGCAGTACTTC	CASSLEAYEQYF
.	TRBV5-1	TRBD1	TRBJ1-1	TGCGCCAGCAGCTGGACAGGTCCCATGAACACTGAAGCTTTCTTT	CASSWTGPMNTEAFF
few	TRBV28	TRBD1	TRBJ1-5	TGTGCCAGCAGTTTGACAGGGGGCCATCAGCCCCAGCATTTT	CASSLTGGHQPQHF
.	TRBV7-6	.	TRBJ1-3	TGTGCCAGCAGCTCCGGGTCGTACTCTGGAAACACCATATATTTT	CASSSGSYSGNTIYF
once	TRBV9	.	TRBJ1-3	TGTGCCAGCAGCGTAGCGGGCCTCTCTGGAAACACCATATATTTT	CASSVAGLSGNTIYF
.	TRBV5-1	.	TRBJ1-3	TGCGCCAGCAGCTTGTATTCAGGGGCTGGAAACACCATATATTTT	CASSLYSGAGNTIYF
few	TRBV7-2	.	TRBJ1-5	TGTGCCAGCAGATCTCAGAATCAGCCCCAGCATTTT	CASRSQNQPQHF
.	TRBV7-2	.	TRBJ2-7	TGTGCCAGCAGCTTTTCCCCGGTCCTCTCCTACGAGCAGTACTTC	CASSFSPVLSYEQYF
.	TRBV2	TRBD1	TRBJ1-4	TGTGCCAGCAGCGTCGGGACAGCGAATGAAAAACTGTTTTTT	CASSVGTANEKLFF
once	TRBV5-4	.	TRBJ1-2	TGTGCCAGCACGGAGGGGTTAGCTAACTATGGCTACACCTTC	CASTEGLANYGYTF
.	TRBV5-4	.	TRBJ2-2	TGTGCCAGCAGCTCCGGGTTCACCGGGGAGCTGTTTTTT	CASSSGFTGELFF
.	TRBV6-1	.	TRBJ2-1	TGTGCCAGCATGGCGGGGTACTCCTACAATGAGCAGTTCTTC	CASMAGYSYNEQFF
.	TRBV7-2	.	TRBJ2-1	TGTGCCAGCAGCTTAGCGGGGGGCAATGAGCAGTTCTTC	CASSLAGGNEQFF
.	TRBV6-5	TRBD2	TRBJ2-5	TGTGCCAGCAGTCAGAGCGGGGGGGCCGTGGGGACCCAGTACTTC	CASSQSGGAVGTQYF
.	TRBV7-2	.	TRBJ1-3	TGTGCCAGCAGCTTGGCGACAGACTCTGGAAACACCATATATTTT	CASSLATDSGNTIYF
.	TRBV15	.	TRBJ1-6	TGTGCCACCAGCAGAGTAGGTACAGGGAATAATTCACCCCTCCACTTT	CATSRVGTGNNSPLHF
.	TRBV6-5	TRBD1	TRBJ2-1	TGTGCCAGCAGTTACATGACAGGGAGTCTGGATGAGCAGTTCTTC	CASSYMTGSLDEQFF
.	TRBV25-1	.	TRBJ2-1	TGTGCCAGCAGTGCGGGGCAAGGCAATGAGCAGTTCTTC	CASSAGQGNEQFF
few	TRBV2	TRBD1	TRBJ2-2	TGTGCCAGCAGGGAGACAGGGGGGAACACCGGGGAGCTGTTTTTT	CASRETGGNTGELFF
once	TRBV18	.	TRBJ2-3	TGTGCCAGCTCACCACCGGCAGGGAGAGGCACAGATACGCAGTATTTT	CASSPPAGRGTDTQYF